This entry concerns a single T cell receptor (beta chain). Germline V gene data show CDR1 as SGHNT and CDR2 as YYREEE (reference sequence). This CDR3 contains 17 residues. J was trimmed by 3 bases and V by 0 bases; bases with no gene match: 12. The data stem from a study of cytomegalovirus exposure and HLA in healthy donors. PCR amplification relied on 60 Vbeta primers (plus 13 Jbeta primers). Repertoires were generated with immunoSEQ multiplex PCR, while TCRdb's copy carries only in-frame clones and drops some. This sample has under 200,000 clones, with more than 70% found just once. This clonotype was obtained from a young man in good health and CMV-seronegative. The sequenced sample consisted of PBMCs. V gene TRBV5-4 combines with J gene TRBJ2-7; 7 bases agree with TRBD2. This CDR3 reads CASSLVGGVWADYEQYF. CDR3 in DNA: TGTGCCAGCAGCTTGGTTGGGGGGGTTTGGGCCGACTACGAGCAGTACTTC.